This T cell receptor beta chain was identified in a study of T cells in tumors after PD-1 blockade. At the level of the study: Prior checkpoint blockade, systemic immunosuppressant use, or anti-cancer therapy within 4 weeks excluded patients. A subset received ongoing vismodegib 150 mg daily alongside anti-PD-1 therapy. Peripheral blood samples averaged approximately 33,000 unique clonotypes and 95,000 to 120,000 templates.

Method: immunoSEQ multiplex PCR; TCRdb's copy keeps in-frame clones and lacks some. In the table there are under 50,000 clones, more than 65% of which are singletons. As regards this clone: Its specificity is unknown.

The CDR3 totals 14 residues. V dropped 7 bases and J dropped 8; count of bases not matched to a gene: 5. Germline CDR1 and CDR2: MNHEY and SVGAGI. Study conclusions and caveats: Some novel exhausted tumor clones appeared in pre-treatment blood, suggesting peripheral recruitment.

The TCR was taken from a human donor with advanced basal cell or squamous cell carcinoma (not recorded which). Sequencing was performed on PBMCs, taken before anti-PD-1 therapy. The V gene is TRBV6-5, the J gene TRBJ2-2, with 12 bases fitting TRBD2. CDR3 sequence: CASKRLAGAGELFF. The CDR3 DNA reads TGTGCCAGCAAGAGACTAGCGGGAGCGGGGGAGCTGTTTTTT.